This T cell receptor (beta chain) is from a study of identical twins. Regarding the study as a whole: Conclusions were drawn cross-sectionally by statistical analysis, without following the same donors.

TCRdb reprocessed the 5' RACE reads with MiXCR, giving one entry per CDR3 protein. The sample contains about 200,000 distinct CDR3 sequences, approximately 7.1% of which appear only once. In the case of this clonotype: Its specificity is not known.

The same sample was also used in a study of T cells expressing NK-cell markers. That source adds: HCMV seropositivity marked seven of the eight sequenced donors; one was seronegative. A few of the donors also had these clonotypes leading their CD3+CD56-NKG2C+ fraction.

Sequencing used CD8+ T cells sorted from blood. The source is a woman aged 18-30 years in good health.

In nucleotides, the CDR3 is TGCGCCAGCAGCTTGGCAGGGTTTGGAGCTTTCTTT. It is translated as CASSLAGFGAFF. V and J are TRBV5-1 and TRBJ1-1; the D gene is possibly TRBD1 (5 bases). The ends were cut back, 0 bases at V and 10 bases at J, with 10 bases in the middle. CDR3 length equals 12 residues. Germline assignment: CDR1 SGHRS and CDR2 YFSETQ.